This T cell receptor (beta chain) was identified in a study of blood T cells in healthy people across ages. Broader study findings: The study found more naive CD4+ cells and higher diversity in long-lived than aged donors.

Combining a sample-barcoded 5' primer with a J-beta primer mix, a second PCR ran for about 6 to 11 cycles. TCRdb re-called the 5' RACE reads with MiXCR, one entry per CDR3 protein. The data contain 850,000 to 1,000,000 distinct CDR3 sequences, roughly 50% of them seen just once; the ten biggest clones take up 20% to 25%. Comment on this clonotype: Its antigen is unknown.

Specimen: blood. The source is a woman aged 55-70 years in good health.

Here the CDR3 DNA reads TGTGCCAGCAGTTTACTCGTGGGGGGTTCCTACAATGAGCAGTACTTC. Its protein product is CASSLLVGGSYNEQYF. The chain carries TRBV28 and TRBJ2-7; D is perhaps TRBD2 (6 bases). The CDR3 runs 16 residues. From germline, CDR1 is MDHEN and CDR2 SYDVKM. Trimming stripped 2 bases from V and 7 bases from J, with 21 bases between.